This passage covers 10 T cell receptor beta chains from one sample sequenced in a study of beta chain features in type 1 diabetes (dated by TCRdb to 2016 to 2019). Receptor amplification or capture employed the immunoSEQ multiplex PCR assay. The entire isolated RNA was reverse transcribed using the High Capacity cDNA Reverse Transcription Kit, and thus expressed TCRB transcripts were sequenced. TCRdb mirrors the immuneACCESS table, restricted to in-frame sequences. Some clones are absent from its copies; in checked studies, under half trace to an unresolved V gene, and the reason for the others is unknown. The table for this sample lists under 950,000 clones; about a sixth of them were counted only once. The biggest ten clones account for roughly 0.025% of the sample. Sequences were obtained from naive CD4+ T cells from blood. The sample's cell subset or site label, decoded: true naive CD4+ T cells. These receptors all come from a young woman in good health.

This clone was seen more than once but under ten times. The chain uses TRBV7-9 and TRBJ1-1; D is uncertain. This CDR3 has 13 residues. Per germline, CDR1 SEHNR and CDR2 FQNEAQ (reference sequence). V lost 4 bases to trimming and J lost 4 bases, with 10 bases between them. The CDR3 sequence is CASSSAVLTEAFF. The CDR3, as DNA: TGTGCCAGCAGCTCAGCTGTGCTCACTGAAGCTTTCTTT.

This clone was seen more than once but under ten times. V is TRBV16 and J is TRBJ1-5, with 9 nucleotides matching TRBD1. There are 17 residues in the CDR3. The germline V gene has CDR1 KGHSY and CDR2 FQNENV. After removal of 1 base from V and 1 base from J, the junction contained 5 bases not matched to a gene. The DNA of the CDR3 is TGTGCCAGCAGCCAATGGGACAGGGTTTTAAGCAATCAGCCCCAGCATTTT. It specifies CASSQWDRVLSNQPQHF.

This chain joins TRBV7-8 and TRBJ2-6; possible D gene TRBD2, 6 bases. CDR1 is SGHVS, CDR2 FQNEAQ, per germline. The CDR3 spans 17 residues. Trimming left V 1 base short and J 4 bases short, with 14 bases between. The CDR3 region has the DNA TGTGCCAGCAGCTTAGGAGGAGGGGCACGGGGGGCCAACGTCCTGACTTTC. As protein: CASSLGGGARGANVLTF.

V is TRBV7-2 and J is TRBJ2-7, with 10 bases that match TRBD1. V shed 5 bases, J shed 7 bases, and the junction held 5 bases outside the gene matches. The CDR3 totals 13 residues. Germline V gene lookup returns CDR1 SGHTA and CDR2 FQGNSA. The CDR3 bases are TGTGCCAGCAGCCGACAGGGGGCTAGAGAGCAGTACTTC. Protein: CASSRQGAREQYF.

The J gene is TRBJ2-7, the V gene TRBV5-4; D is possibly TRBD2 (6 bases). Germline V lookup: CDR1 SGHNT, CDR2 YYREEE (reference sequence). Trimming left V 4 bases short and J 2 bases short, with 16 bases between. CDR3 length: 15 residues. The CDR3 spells CASSRGTLRTYEQYF. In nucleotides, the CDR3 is TGTGCCAGCAGCCGGGGGACCTTGAGGACCTACGAGCAGTACTTC. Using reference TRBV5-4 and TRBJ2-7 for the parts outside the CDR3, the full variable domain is ETGVTQSPTHLIKTRGQQVTLRCSSQSGHNTVSWYQQALGQGPQFIFQYYREEENGRGNFPPRFSGLQFPNYSSELNVNALELDDSALYLCASSRGTLRTYEQYFGPGTRLTVT.

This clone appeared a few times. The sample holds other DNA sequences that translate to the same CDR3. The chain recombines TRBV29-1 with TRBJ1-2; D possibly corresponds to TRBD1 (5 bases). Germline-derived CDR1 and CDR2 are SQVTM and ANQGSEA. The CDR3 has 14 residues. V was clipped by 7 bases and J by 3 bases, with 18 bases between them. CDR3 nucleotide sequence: TGCAGCGCCAAAAATTCCGGGGGGGACTATGGCTACACCTTC. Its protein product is CSAKNSGGDYGYTF.

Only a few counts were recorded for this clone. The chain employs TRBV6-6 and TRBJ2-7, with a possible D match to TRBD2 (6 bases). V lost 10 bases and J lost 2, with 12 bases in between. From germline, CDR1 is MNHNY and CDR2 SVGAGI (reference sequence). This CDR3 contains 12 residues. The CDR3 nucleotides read TGTGCCATCAAGGGAGGCACCTACGAGCAGTACTTC. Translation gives CAIKGGTYEQYF.

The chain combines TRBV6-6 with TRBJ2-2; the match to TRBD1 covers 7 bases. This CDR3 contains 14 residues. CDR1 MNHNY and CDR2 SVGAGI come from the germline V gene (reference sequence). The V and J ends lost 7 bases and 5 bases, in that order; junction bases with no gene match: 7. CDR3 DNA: TGTGCCAGCATAGGGACAGAAGCTACCGGGGAGCTGTTTTTT. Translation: CASIGTEATGELFF.

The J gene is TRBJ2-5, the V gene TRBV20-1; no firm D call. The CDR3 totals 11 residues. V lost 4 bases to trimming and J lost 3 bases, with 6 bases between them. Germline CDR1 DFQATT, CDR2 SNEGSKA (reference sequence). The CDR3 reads CSAISEETQYF. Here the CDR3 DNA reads TGCAGTGCTATCTCAGAAGAGACCCAGTACTTC.

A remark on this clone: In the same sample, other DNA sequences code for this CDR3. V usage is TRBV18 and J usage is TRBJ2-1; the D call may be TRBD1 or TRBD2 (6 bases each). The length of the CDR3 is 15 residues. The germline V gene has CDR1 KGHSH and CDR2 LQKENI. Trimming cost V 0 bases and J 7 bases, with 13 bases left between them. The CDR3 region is CASSPPGQGGNEQFF. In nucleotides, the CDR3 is TGTGCCAGCTCACCACCGGGACAAGGGGGGAATGAGCAGTTCTTC.